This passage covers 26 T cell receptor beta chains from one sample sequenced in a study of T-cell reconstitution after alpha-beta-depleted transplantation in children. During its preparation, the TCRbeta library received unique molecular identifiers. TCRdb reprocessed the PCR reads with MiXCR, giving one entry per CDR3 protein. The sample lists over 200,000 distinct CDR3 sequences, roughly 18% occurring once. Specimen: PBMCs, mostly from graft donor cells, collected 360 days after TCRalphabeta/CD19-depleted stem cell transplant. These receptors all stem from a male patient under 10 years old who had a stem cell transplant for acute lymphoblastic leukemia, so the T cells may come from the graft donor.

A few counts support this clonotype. CDR3 in DNA: TGCAGTGCTAGAGAACAGGGTAGACTCTCCTACGAGCAGTACTTC. Its protein is CSAREQGRLSYEQYF. The rearrangement links TRBV20-1 to TRBJ2-7; possible D gene TRBD1, 6 bases. V lost 0 bases, J lost 0 bases, and 12 bases lay in between. Per germline, CDR1 DFQATT and CDR2 SNEGSKA (reference sequence). This CDR3 is built from 15 residues.

DNA of the CDR3: TGTGCCAGCAGCCAAGATCTCCGGGGACCCAACTATGGCTACACCTTC. Its translation is CASSQDLRGPNYGYTF. The gene calls are TRBV4-2 and TRBJ1-2; TRBD1 is a possible D gene (5 bases). V was shortened by 0 bases and J by 2 bases, with 13 bases between the two germline ends. CDR1 is LGHNA and CDR2 is YNFKEQ in the germline V gene. The length of the CDR3 is 16 residues.

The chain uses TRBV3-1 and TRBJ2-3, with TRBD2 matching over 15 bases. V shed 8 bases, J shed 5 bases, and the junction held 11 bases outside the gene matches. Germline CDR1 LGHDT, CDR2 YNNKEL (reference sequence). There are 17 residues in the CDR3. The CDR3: CASGGLAGGSYGDTQYF. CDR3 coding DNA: TGTGCCAGCGGGGGACTAGCGGGGGGATCATACGGAGATACGCAGTATTTT.

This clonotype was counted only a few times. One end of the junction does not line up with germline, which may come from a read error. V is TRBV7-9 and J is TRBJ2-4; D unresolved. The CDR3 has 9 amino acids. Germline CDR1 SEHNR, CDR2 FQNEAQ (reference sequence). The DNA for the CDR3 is TGTGCCAGCAGCTTAGACCAAGGCTTC. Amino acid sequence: CASSLDQGF.

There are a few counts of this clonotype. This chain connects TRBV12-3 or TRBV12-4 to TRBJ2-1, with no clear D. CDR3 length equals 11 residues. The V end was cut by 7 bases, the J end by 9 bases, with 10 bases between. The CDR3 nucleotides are TGTGCCAGCACCGGGCCTATTGAGCAGTTCTTC. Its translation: CASTGPIEQFF.

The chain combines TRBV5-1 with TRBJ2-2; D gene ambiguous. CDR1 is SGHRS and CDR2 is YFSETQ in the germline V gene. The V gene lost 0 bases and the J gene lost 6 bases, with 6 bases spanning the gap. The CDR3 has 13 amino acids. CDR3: CASSLVSPGELFF. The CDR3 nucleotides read TGCGCCAGCAGCTTGGTTAGCCCCGGGGAGCTGTTTTTT.

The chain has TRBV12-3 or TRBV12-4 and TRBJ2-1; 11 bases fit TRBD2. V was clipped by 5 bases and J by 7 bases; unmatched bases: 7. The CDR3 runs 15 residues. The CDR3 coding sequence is TGTGCCAGCAGTCATAGACTAGCGGGGAGGAATGAGCAGTTCTTC. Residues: CASSHRLAGRNEQFF.

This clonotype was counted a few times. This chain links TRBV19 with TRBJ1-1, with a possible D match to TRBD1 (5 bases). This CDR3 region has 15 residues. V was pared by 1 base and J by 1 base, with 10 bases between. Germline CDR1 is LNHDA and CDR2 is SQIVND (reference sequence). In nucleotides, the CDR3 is TGTGCCAGTAGTATAGCCGGGACGGAGAACACTGAAGCTTTCTTT. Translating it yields CASSIAGTENTEAFF.

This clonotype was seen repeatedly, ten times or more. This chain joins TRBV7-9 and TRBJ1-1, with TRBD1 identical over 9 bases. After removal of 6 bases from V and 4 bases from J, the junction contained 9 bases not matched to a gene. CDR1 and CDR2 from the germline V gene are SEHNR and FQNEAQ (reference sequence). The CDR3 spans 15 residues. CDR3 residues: CASSPGTGRSTEAFF. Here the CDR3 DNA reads TGTGCCAGCAGTCCCGGGACAGGGAGGAGCACTGAAGCTTTCTTT.

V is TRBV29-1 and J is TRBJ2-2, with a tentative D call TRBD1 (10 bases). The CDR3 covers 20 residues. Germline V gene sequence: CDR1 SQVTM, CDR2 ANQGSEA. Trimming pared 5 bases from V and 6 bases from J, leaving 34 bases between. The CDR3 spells CSVFRQGASSGDSLAGELFF. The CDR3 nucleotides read TGCAGCGTTTTTAGACAGGGGGCGTCTAGCGGGGATTCCCTAGCCGGGGAGCTGTTTTTT.

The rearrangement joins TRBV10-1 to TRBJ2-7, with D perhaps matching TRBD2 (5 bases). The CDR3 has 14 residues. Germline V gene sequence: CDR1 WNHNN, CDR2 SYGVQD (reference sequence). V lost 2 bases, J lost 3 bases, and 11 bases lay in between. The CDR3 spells CASSEITGSYEQYF. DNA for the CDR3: TGCGCCAGCAGTGAGATTACGGGGAGCTACGAGCAGTACTTC.

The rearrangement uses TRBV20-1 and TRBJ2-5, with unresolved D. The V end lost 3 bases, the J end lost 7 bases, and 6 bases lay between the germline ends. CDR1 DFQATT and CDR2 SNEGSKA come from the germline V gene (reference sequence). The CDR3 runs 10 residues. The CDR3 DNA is TGCAGTGCTAGCTGGGTGACCCAGTACTTC. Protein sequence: CSASWVTQYF.

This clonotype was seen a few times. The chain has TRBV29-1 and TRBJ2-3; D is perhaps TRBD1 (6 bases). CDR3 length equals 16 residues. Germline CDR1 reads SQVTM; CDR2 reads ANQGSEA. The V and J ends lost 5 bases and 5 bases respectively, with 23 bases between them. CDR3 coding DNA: TGCAGCGTTCAGCCGGGGCAGGGCCTAGGGGGAGATACGCAGTATTTT. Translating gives CSVQPGQGLGGDTQYF.

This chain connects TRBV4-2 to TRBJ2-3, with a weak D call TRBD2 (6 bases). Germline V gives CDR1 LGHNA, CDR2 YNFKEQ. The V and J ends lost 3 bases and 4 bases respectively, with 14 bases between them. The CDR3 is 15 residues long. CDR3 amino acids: CASSQAGLSADTQYF. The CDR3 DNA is TGTGCCAGCAGCCAGGCGGGACTTTCGGCAGATACGCAGTATTTT.

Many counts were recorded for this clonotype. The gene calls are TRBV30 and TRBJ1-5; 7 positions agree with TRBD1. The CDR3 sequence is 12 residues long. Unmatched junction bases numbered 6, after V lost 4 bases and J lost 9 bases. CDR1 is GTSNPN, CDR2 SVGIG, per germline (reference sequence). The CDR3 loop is CAWTTGNRPQHF. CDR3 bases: TGTGCCTGGACGACAGGGAATAGGCCCCAGCATTTT.

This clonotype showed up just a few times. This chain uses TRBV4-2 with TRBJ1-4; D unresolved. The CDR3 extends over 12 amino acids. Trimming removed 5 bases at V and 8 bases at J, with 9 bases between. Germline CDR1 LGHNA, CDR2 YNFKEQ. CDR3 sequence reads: CASSVVQEKLFF. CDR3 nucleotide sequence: TGTGCCAGCAGCGTGGTACAAGAAAAACTGTTTTTT.

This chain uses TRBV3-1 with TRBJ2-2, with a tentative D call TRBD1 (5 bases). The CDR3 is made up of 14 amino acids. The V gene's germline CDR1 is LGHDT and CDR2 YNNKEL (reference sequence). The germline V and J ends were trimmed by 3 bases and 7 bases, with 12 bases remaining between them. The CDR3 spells CASSQGREGGELFF. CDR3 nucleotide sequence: TGTGCCAGCAGCCAGGGCAGGGAAGGCGGGGAGCTGTTTTTT.

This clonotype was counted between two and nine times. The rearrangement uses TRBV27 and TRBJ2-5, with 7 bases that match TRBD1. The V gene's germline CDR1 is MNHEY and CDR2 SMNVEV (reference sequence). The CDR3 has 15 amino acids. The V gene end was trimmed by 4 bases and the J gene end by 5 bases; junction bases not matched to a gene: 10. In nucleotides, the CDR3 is TGTGCCAGCAGTTCTAACAGGGGTTTGAGGGAGACCCAGTACTTC. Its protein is CASSSNRGLRETQYF.

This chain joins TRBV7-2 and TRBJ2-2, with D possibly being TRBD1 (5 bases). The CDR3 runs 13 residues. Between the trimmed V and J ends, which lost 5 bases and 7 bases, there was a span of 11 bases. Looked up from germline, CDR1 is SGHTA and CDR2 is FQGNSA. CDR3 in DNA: TGTGCCAGCAGCCGCAGGGTTAACGGGGAGCTGTTTTTT. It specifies CASSRRVNGELFF.

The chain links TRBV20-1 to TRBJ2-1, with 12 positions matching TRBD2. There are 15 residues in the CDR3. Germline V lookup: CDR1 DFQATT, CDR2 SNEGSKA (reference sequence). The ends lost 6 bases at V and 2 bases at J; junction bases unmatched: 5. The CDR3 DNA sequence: TGCAGTGCGTCGACTAGCGGGGGAGCCTACAATGAGCAGTTCTTC. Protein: CSASTSGGAYNEQFF.

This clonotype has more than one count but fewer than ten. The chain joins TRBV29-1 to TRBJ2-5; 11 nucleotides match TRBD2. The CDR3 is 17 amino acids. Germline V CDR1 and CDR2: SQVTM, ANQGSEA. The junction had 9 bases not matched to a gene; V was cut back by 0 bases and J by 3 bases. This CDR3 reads CSVEDPPLAGAEETQYF. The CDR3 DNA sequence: TGCAGCGTTGAAGACCCCCCACTAGCGGGGGCAGAAGAGACCCAGTACTTC.

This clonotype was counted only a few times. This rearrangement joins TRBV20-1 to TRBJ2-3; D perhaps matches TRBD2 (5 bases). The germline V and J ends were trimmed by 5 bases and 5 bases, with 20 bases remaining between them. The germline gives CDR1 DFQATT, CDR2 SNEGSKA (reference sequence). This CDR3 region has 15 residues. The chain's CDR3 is CSAPSPAGRGDTQYF. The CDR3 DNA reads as TGCAGTGCTCCATCACCGGCAGGCCGGGGAGATACGCAGTATTTT.

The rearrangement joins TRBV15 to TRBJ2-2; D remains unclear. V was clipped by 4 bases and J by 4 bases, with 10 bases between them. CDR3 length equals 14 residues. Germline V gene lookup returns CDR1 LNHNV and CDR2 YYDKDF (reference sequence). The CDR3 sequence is CATSKKGFTGELFF. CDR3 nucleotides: TGTGCCACCAGCAAAAAGGGTTTCACCGGGGAGCTGTTTTTT.

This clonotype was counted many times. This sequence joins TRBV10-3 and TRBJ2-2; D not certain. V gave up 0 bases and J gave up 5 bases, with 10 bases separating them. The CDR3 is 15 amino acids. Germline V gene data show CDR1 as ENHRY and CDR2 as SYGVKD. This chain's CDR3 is CAISESKRRTGELFF. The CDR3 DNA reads TGTGCCATCAGTGAGTCGAAAAGGAGAACCGGGGAGCTGTTTTTT.

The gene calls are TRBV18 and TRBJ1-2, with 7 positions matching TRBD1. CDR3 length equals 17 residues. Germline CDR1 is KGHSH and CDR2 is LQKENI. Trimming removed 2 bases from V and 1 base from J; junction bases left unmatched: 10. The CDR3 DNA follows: TGTGCCAGCTCACCAGAGGGGGCTGTTCTGAATAACTATGGCTACACCTTC. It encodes CASSPEGAVLNNYGYTF.

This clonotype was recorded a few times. CDR3 in amino acids: CSARRAGTSGFYNEQFF. CDR3 bases: TGCAGTGCTAGAAGGGCGGGGACTAGCGGATTCTACAATGAGCAGTTCTTC. The gene calls are TRBV20-1 and TRBJ2-1; 11 bases line up with TRBD2. Per germline, CDR1 DFQATT and CDR2 SNEGSKA (reference sequence). The CDR3 length is 17 residues. V was pared by 2 bases and J by 3 bases, with 9 bases of the junction left unmatched.